One sample yielded the 3 T cell receptor beta chains listed below, sequenced in a study of cytomegalovirus exposure and HLA in healthy donors. PCR primers comprised 60 Vbeta and 13 Jbeta primers. Profiling relied on immunoSEQ multiplex PCR, and the TCRdb table lists in-frame clones only, not all of them. Counted here are 110,000 to 150,000 clones, about 8.9% occurring once; the ten biggest clones make up 1.5% to 2%. Material for sequencing was PBMCs. The receptors were gathered from a man in his forties or fifties in good health and CMV-seronegative.

V is TRBV11-1 and J is TRBJ1-2; 10 bases are shared with TRBD1. From germline, CDR1 is SGHAT and CDR2 FQDESV (reference sequence). The CDR3 is made up of 16 amino acids. V lost 5 bases, J lost 3 bases, and 9 bases stayed unmatched. CDR3 residues: CASSPWPGQGHYGYTF. The CDR3, as DNA: TGTGCCAGCAGCCCCTGGCCGGGACAGGGGCACTATGGCTACACCTTC.

This clone showed up just a few times. This sequence joins TRBV7-3 and TRBJ2-5; 16 positions agree with TRBD2. The CDR3 contains 14 residues. From germline, CDR1 is SGHTA and CDR2 FQGTGA. J was trimmed by 9 bases and V by 4 bases; bases with no gene match: 2. The CDR3 protein is CASSSGLAGGPQYF. CDR3 DNA: TGTGCCAGCAGCTCGGGACTAGCGGGGGGGCCCCAGTACTTC. The entire variable domain, with the rest obtained from reference TRBV7-3 and TRBJ2-5, is as follows: GAGVSQTPSNKVTEKGKYVELRCDPISGHTALYWYRQSLGQGPEFLIYFQGTGAADDSGLPNDRFFAVRPEGSVSTLKIQRTERGDSAVYLCASSSGLAGGPQYFGPGTRLLVL.

There are a few counts of this clone. The gene calls are TRBV28 and TRBJ2-7, with a weak D call TRBD1 (6 bases). The CDR3 sequence is 16 residues long. Germline loops: CDR1 MDHEN, CDR2 SYDVKM. V lost 4 bases, J lost 0 bases, and 16 bases lay in between. CDR3 coding DNA: TGTGCCAGCAGTTCCCGACCGCTGACAGGCTCCTACGAGCAGTACTTC. It encodes CASSSRPLTGSYEQYF.